These 25 T cell receptor beta chains were all obtained from the same sample, sequenced in a study of blood T cell repertoires in COVID-19. TCRdb keeps only in-frame clones here, not all; method: immunoSEQ multiplex PCR. The sample carries roughly 430,000 clones, 70% to 90% recorded once. The material sequenced was PBMCs or T cells enriched from blood (not recorded which). Receptors originate from a woman aged 40 to 49 with acute COVID-19.

This chain joins TRBV5-1 and TRBJ1-3, with 7 bases identical to TRBD1. There are 19 residues in the CDR3. The ends lost 4 bases at V and 2 bases at J; junction bases unmatched: 18. Germline CDR1 and CDR2: SGHRS and YFSETQ. CDR3 DNA: TGCGCCAGCAGCCCGGGCAGGGGGTCCCCCTCGTCCGCTGGAAACACCATATATTTT. Its protein product is CASSPGRGSPSSAGNTIYF.

The rearrangement links TRBV2 to TRBJ2-3; possible D gene TRBD1, 5 bases. CDR1 and CDR2 from the germline V gene are SNHLY and FYNNEI. V dropped 3 bases and J dropped 3 bases, with 10 bases sitting between them. The CDR3 consists of 14 residues. The CDR3 here is CASSDRVSTDTQYF. CDR3 nucleotides: TGTGCCAGCAGTGACAGGGTTTCAACAGATACGCAGTATTTT.

The chain has TRBV2 and TRBJ1-5; TRBD1 matches at 8 bases. The CDR3 spans 14 residues. Losses at the gene ends were 6 bases for V and 8 bases for J; bases not matched to a gene: 9. Germline V CDR1 and CDR2: SNHLY, FYNNEI. CDR3: CASRAGQGREPQHF. CDR3 sequence (DNA): TGTGCCAGCAGAGCCGGACAGGGCCGGGAGCCCCAGCATTTT.

The genes are TRBV14 and TRBJ2-2, with unresolved D. Germline V gene data show CDR1 as SGHDN and CDR2 as FVKESK. The CDR3 spans 15 residues. Trimming left V 0 bases short and J 1 base short, with 6 bases between. The CDR3 loop is CASSQEQMNTGELFF. DNA for the CDR3: TGTGCCAGCAGCCAAGAACAGATGAACACCGGGGAGCTGTTTTTT.

This clone has just one count. The chain is built from TRBV10-3 and TRBJ2-5, with a tentative D call TRBD2 (5 bases). Germline CDR1 ENHRY, CDR2 SYGVKD. V was cut by 4 bases and J by 5 bases, with 11 bases left in between. This CDR3 region has 13 residues. The CDR3 coding sequence is TGTGCCATCAGTGCGGGGAGCCGGGAGACCCAGTACTTC. Residues: CAISAGSRETQYF.

The rearrangement uses TRBV9 and TRBJ1-1; maybe TRBD1 (5 bases). The CDR3 runs to 13 residues. Trimming cost V 1 base and J 4 bases, with 8 bases left between them. Germline loops: CDR1 SGDLS, CDR2 YYNGEE. CDR3 amino acids: CASSVQGRTEAFF. CDR3 nucleotide sequence: TGTGCCAGCAGCGTACAGGGTCGCACTGAAGCTTTCTTT.

Here the CDR3 DNA reads TGTGCCAGCAGCCACAGGGACACTGAAGCTTTCTTT. This codes for CASSHRDTEAFF. The chain uses TRBV3-1 (or the pseudogene TRBV3-2) and TRBJ1-1; D possibly corresponds to TRBD1 (5 bases). This CDR3 is built from 12 residues. Germline CDR1 LGHDT, CDR2 YNNKEL (reference sequence). With 3 bases removed from V and 3 bases from J, the gap between germline ends came to 5 bases.

The chain recombines TRBV10-3 with TRBJ2-5, with TRBD1 as a possible D gene (6 bases). Germline loops: CDR1 ENHRY, CDR2 SYGVKD. The CDR3 length is 11 residues. The V and J ends lost 8 bases and 7 bases respectively, with 11 bases between them. The CDR3 loop reads CAIGLGGTQYF. CDR3 nucleotides: TGTGCCATCGGTTTAGGGGGGACCCAGTACTTC.

This rearrangement joins TRBV24-1 to TRBJ1-1, with 7 bases that match TRBD1. V trimming: 4 bases; J trimming: 6 bases; junction bases outside the gene matches: 4. The length of the CDR3 is 13 residues. The germline CDR1 and CDR2 sequences are KGHDR and SFDVKD. Here the CDR3 DNA reads TGTGCCACCAGTGACCCCGACAGGGCTGAAGCTTTCTTT. Translated: CATSDPDRAEAFF.

The V call is TRBV6-5, the J call TRBJ2-2; D not resolved. Germline CDR1 MNHEY, CDR2 SVGAGI. This CDR3 comprises 14 residues. V was clipped by 6 bases and J by 6 bases, with 14 bases between them. This chain's CDR3 is CASSFLTRPGELFF. CDR3 nucleotide sequence: TGTGCCAGCAGCTTCCTAACGAGGCCCGGGGAGCTGTTTTTT.

The chain employs TRBV4-2 and TRBJ1-2; tentatively, D is TRBD1 (6 bases). The V gene lost 5 bases and the J gene lost 8 bases, with 18 bases spanning the gap. The CDR3 consists of 14 residues. Germline-derived CDR1 and CDR2 are LGHNA and YNFKEQ. CDR3: CASSKAGRGGGYTF. The CDR3 nucleotides read TGTGCCAGCAGCAAAGCGGGCAGGGGTGGGGGCTACACCTTC.

The V call is TRBV2, the J call TRBJ2-7; D not resolved. Germline assignment: CDR1 SNHLY and CDR2 FYNNEI. V was clipped by 3 bases and J by 4 bases, with 4 bases between them. The CDR3 spans 11 residues. CDR3 nucleotide sequence: TGTGCCAGCAGTGATCAATACGAGCAGTACTTC. Its translation is CASSDQYEQYF.

The chain has TRBV7-9 and TRBJ1-2; possibly TRBD1 for D (5 bases). The length of the CDR3 is 15 residues. The germline V gene encodes CDR1 SEHNR and CDR2 FQNEAQ (reference sequence). The V end was cut by 3 bases, the J end by 8 bases, with 19 bases between. The CDR3 here is CASSLSQDPGVGYTF. DNA of the CDR3: TGTGCCAGCAGCTTGTCCCAAGATCCGGGGGTGGGCTACACCTTC.

The chain joins TRBV18 to TRBJ2-3; 9 bases match TRBD1. The CDR3 covers 14 residues. V gave up 4 bases and J gave up 5 bases; unmatched junction bases: 4. CDR1 is KGHSH and CDR2 is LQKENI in the germline V gene. CDR3 loop: CASSQQGALDTQYF. The CDR3 nucleotides read TGTGCCAGCTCACAACAGGGGGCGTTAGATACGCAGTATTTT.

The V gene is TRBV9, the J gene TRBJ1-2, with D hard to call. The germline CDR1 and CDR2 sequences are SGDLS and YYNGEE. There are 13 residues in the CDR3. Trimming left V 5 bases short and J 8 bases short, with 16 bases between. The chain's CDR3 is CASSPQQVGGYTF. The DNA of the CDR3 is TGTGCCAGCAGTCCCCAGCAGGTTGGGGGCTACACCTTC.

The genes are TRBV15 and TRBJ1-4, with D hard to call. The germline V and J ends were trimmed by 4 bases and 7 bases, with 10 bases remaining between them. The CDR3 has 13 residues. Per germline, CDR1 LNHNV and CDR2 YYDKDF (reference sequence). DNA for the CDR3: TGTGCCACCAGCAACGGACTGGGTGAAAAACTGTTTTTT. It is translated as CATSNGLGEKLFF.

The chain carries TRBV18 and TRBJ2-3; D is uncertain. Germline lookup yields CDR1 KGHSH and CDR2 LQKENI. The V gene lost 6 bases and the J gene lost 0 bases, with 13 bases spanning the gap. The CDR3 length is 15 residues. CDR3 amino acids: CASSVRIASTDTQYF. The CDR3, as DNA: TGTGCCAGCTCTGTAAGGATAGCTAGCACAGATACGCAGTATTTT.

This chain links TRBV7-6 with TRBJ1-1, with D uncertain. Per germline, CDR1 SGHVS and CDR2 FNYEAQ. Trimming shortened V by 5 bases and J by 3 bases, and 16 bases separated the two germline ends. The CDR3 runs 15 residues. CDR3 DNA: TGTGCCAGCAGCCCGCAACCCGGGATGGACACTGAAGCTTTCTTT. It specifies CASSPQPGMDTEAFF. Full variable domain (remainder filled in from reference TRBV7-6 and TRBJ1-1): GAGVSQSPRYKVTKRGQDVALRCDPISGHVSLYWYRQALGQGPEFLTYFNYEAQQDKSGLPNDRFSAERPEGSISTLTIQRTEQRDSAMYRCASSPQPGMDTEAFFGQGTRLTVV.

The V gene is TRBV30, the J gene TRBJ1-2; D possibly corresponds to TRBD1 (6 bases). The CDR3 sequence is 14 residues long. Germline V gene data show CDR1 as GTSNPN and CDR2 as SVGIG (reference sequence). Trimming cost V 4 bases and J 4 bases, with 16 bases left between them. The CDR3 bases are TGTGCCTGGAACCGGGACACCACGGGCTATGGCTACACCTTC. Translated: CAWNRDTTGYGYTF.

This chain connects TRBV6-1 to TRBJ1-2, with 8 bases lining up with TRBD1. V was pared by 3 bases and J by 4 bases, with 1 base of the junction left unmatched. CDR1 and CDR2 from the germline V gene are MNHNS and SASEGT. The CDR3 covers 13 residues. CDR3 DNA sequence: TGTGCCAGCAGTGATACAGGGGGCTATGGCTACACCTTC. It translates to CASSDTGGYGYTF.

The chain couples TRBV9 to TRBJ2-7; D might be TRBD1 (5 bases). V was trimmed by 0 bases and J by 5 bases, leaving 15 bases between them. Germline lookup yields CDR1 SGDLS and CDR2 YYNGEE. There are 15 residues in the CDR3. CDR3 sequence reads: CASSVEGRASHEQYF. DNA for the CDR3: TGTGCCAGCAGCGTAGAGGGCAGGGCTTCCCACGAGCAGTACTTC.

The gene calls are TRBV5-1 and TRBJ1-6, with D perhaps matching TRBD1 (5 bases). V was clipped by 1 base and J by 9 bases, with 17 bases between them. Germline V lookup: CDR1 SGHRS, CDR2 YFSETQ. The CDR3 length is 16 residues. The CDR3 sequence: CASSLTSQGAGSPLHF. CDR3 DNA sequence: TGCGCCAGCAGCTTGACATCGCAGGGTGCTGGTTCACCCCTCCACTTT.

The chain couples TRBV6-5 to TRBJ1-3; no firm D call. V dropped 0 bases and J dropped 2 bases, with 5 bases sitting between them. Germline CDR1 reads MNHEY; CDR2 reads SVGAGI. The CDR3 spans 14 residues. In nucleotides, the CDR3 is TGTGCCAGCAGTTACTCCGGGACTGGAAACACCATATATTTT. This translates into CASSYSGTGNTIYF.

J is TRBJ2-7 and V is TRBV15, with a possible D match to TRBD1 (7 bases). The V gene's germline CDR1 is LNHNV and CDR2 YYDKDF (reference sequence). The CDR3 contains 15 residues. Trimming cost V 1 base and J 4 bases, with 14 bases left between them. The CDR3 sequence is CATSRGQGGSYEQYF. CDR3 DNA sequence: TGTGCCACCAGCAGAGGACAGGGAGGTTCGTACGAGCAGTACTTC.

The chain combines TRBV18 with TRBJ1-1; D possibly corresponds to TRBD1 (6 bases). From germline, CDR1 is KGHSH and CDR2 LQKENI. Trimming shortened V by 5 bases and J by 4 bases, and 11 bases separated the two germline ends. The CDR3 is 13 residues long. CDR3 bases: TGTGCCAGCTCAGGGCTCAGGGGCACTGAAGCTTTCTTT. Translating gives CASSGLRGTEAFF.